This T cell receptor (beta chain) originates from a study of neoadjuvant anti-PD-1 for oral cavity cancer. Study context: Nivolumab at 3 mg/kg was mostly given biweekly, three to four doses, pre-surgery. Around day 43, patients without progression received a fourth nivolumab dose before surgery.

Produced via immunoSEQ multiplex PCR; TCRdb's table is partial and in-frame only. Seen here are about 14,000 clones, around 70% observed once, and the top ten hold less than 3%. V shed 3 bases and J shed 3 bases, with 15 bases lying between them. There are 16 residues in the CDR3. Looked up from germline, CDR1 is LNHDA and CDR2 is SQIVND (reference sequence). Here the sequenced sample was PBMCs, taken before nivolumab (anti-PD-1) treatment. This chain connects TRBV19 to TRBJ1-5; no reliable D call. The receptor was isolated from a person between 40 and 79 years old with oral cavity squamous cell carcinoma. DNA for the CDR3: TGTGCCAGTAGTATTGGTCGTACAACCAACAATCAGCCCCAGCATTTT. Translated: CASSIGRTTNNQPQHF.